This T cell receptor (beta chain) was documented in a study of T cells in localized non-small cell lung cancer. Of note for this clone: The antigen is unknown.

This CDR3 is built from 13 residues. Germline lookup yields CDR1 MDHEN and CDR2 SYDVKM. Trimming at V came to 5 bases and at J to 4 bases, leaving 5 bases not matched to a gene. Generated by immunoSEQ multiplex PCR, the TCRdb table keeps only in-frame clones and is missing some. The sample consists of 3,800 or so clones, about 30% of them appearing once. General study results and limits: Across samples, adjacent lung featured a median roughly 56 of the top 100 tumor clones. Uninvolved adjacent lung had the highest recorded T cell clonality, with tumor below it. Heterogeneity stays possible, as sequencing covered only one tumor region.

The material sequenced was lung tumor tissue, taken before any cancer treatment. The TCR originated in a man aged 35-75 years with stage I lung adenocarcinoma. The chain carries TRBV28 and TRBJ2-7, with TRBD2 matching over 7 bases. The CDR3 here is CASSRGVGYEQYF. CDR3 in DNA: TGTGCCAGCAGTCGGGGGGTCGGGTACGAGCAGTACTTC.